These 7 T cell receptor beta chains originate from one sample sequenced in a study of T cells after yellow fever vaccination. TCRdb analysed the 5' RACE reads with MiXCR anew, one entry per CDR3 protein. The data contain 350,000 to 450,000 distinct CDR3 sequences, 6% to 8% of them singletons. This material consisted of PBMCs, taken 5 days after the yellow fever booster vaccination. The origin of the receptors is a young man who received the YFV17D yellow fever vaccine.

The chain employs TRBV20-1 and TRBJ1-1; a weak D match, TRBD1 (5 bases). Germline assignment: CDR1 DFQATT and CDR2 SNEGSKA (reference sequence). The CDR3 is 13 amino acids. The V end lost 2 bases, the J end lost 5 bases, and 12 bases lay between the germline ends. The CDR3 DNA reads as TGCAGTGCTAGACCGGGGGGGAATACTGAAGCTTTCTTT. Amino acids: CSARPGGNTEAFF.

The rearrangement uses TRBV14 and TRBJ2-7; 7 bases align to TRBD2. The CDR3 length is 14 residues. J was trimmed by 4 bases and V by 3 bases; bases with no gene match: 6. CDR1 SGHDN and CDR2 FVKESK come from the germline V gene. The CDR3 DNA reads as TGTGCCAGCAGCCATTCGGGAGGATGGTACGAGCAGTACTTC. Its translation: CASSHSGGWYEQYF.

This clonotype came up a few times. The chain uses TRBV19 and TRBJ2-1; 9 bases align to TRBD2. V shed 3 bases, J shed 2 bases, and the junction held 2 bases outside the gene matches. Germline V gene lookup returns CDR1 LNHDA and CDR2 SQIVND (reference sequence). This CDR3 is built from 15 residues. CDR3 region: CASSISSGTYNEQFF. The CDR3 coding sequence is TGTGCCAGTAGTATCTCTAGCGGGACCTACAATGAGCAGTTCTTC. Full variable domain (outside the CDR3, taken from reference TRBV19 and TRBJ2-1): DGGITQSPKYLFRKEGQNVTLSCEQNLNHDAMYWYRQDPGQGLRLIYYSQIVNDFQKGDIAEGYSVSREKKESFPLTVTSAQKNPTAFYLCASSISSGTYNEQFFGPGTRLTVL.

Concerning this clonotype itself: An end of the junction differs from the germline gene, which may be a read error. The chain recombines TRBV20-1 with TRBJ2-1; TRBD2 agrees at 14 bases. The CDR3 covers 16 residues. Germline V gene sequence: CDR1 DFQATT, CDR2 SNEGSKA (reference sequence). CDR3 coding DNA: TGCTGTGCTAGGGGCGAGGCAGGGACTAGCGGGAGTTGGGGGTTCTTC. Protein sequence: CCARGEAGTSGSWGFF.

This clonotype has ten or more counts. V gene TRBV10-3 combines with J gene TRBJ2-1, with D unclear. Trimming removed 6 bases from V and 5 bases from J, with 5 bases in between. The CDR3 is made up of 11 amino acids. Germline V lookup: CDR1 ENHRY, CDR2 SYGVKD. The CDR3 region is CAISDHNEQFF. The DNA of the CDR3 is TGTGCCATCAGCGACCACAATGAGCAGTTCTTC.

This clonotype occurred a few times. This sequence joins TRBV5-4 and TRBJ2-1; 14 positions agree with TRBD2. This CDR3 has 16 residues. J gave up 8 bases and V 3 bases, and 7 bases lay outside the gene matches. Germline V gene data show CDR1 as SGHNT and CDR2 as YYREEE (reference sequence). This CDR3 is CASSSSTSGRGHEQFF. DNA of the CDR3: TGTGCCAGCAGCTCATCGACTAGCGGGAGGGGGCATGAGCAGTTCTTC.

This clonotype has a count of ten or more. J is TRBJ2-2 and V is TRBV5-1; TRBD2 aligns across 9 bases. V lost 4 bases and J lost 1; bases outside the gene matches: 5. Germline loops: CDR1 SGHRS, CDR2 YFSETQ. The CDR3 length is 16 residues. The CDR3 DNA follows: TGCGCCAGCAGCCTGCTGACTAGCGGGAACACCGGGGAGCTGTTTTTT. It codes for CASSLLTSGNTGELFF.